What follows are 26 T cell receptor beta chains derived from one specimen sequenced in a study of blood T cells in healthy people across ages. A sample-barcoded 5' primer and a J-beta primer mix were used in a second PCR of roughly 7 to 11 cycles. TCRdb reprocessed the 5' RACE reads with MiXCR, giving one entry per CDR3 protein. The sample includes 500,000 to 700,000 distinct CDR3 sequences, approximately 30% of them seen just once. The sample consisted of blood. These receptor sequences come from a woman at least 80 years old in good health.

This chain joins TRBV4-3 and TRBJ2-7, with TRBD2 identical over 13 bases. The end of the DNA fits TRBJ2-5 better, so the J call may be wrong. The CDR3 consists of 17 residues. Germline assignment: CDR1 LGHNA and CDR2 YSLEER. CDR3 nucleotides: TGCGCCAGCAGCCAAACTAGCGGGGGGGCCATTGGGGAGACCCAGTACTTC. Translation gives CASSQTSGGAIGETQYF.

This clonotype was seen a few times. The gene calls are TRBV20-1 and TRBJ1-1; 7 positions match TRBD1. CDR3 size: 12 residues. CDR1 and CDR2 (germline): DFQATT, SNEGSKA (reference sequence). V gave up 2 bases and J gave up 6 bases; unmatched junction bases: 3. CDR3 nucleotides: TGCAGTGCTAGACAAGGGGGCTCTGAAGCTTTCTTT. Translation gives CSARQGGSEAFF.

The table lists this clonotype with many counts. The chain uses TRBV3-1 and TRBJ1-5; D uncertain. The V end was cut by 0 bases, the J end by 4 bases, with 4 bases between. This CDR3 has 13 residues. In germline, CDR1 is LGHDT, CDR2 YNNKEL (reference sequence). CDR3 DNA: TGTGCCAGCAGCCAAGAAATGAATCAGCCCCAGCATTTT. Translating gives CASSQEMNQPQHF.

The sample holds many counts of this clonotype. The genes are TRBV5-1 and TRBJ2-3; maybe TRBD1 (5 bases). Per germline, CDR1 SGHRS and CDR2 YFSETQ. CDR3 size: 14 residues. With 0 bases removed from V and 3 bases from J, the gap between germline ends came to 8 bases. The CDR3 coding sequence is TGCGCCAGCAGCTTGGACAGGCCGACAGATACGCAGTATTTT. It translates to CASSLDRPTDTQYF.

Many counts were recorded for this clonotype. This chain connects TRBV6-1 to TRBJ1-5; TRBD1 matches 9 bases. V was clipped by 6 bases and J by 4 bases; unmatched bases: 7. CDR1 and CDR2 from the germline V gene are MNHNS and SASEGT. This CDR3 contains 15 residues. The CDR3 region has the DNA TGTGCCAGCAGCTATACCGGGACAGGGAATCAGCCCCAGCATTTT. Amino acid sequence: CASSYTGTGNQPQHF.

This clonotype was counted only a few times. The rearrangement uses TRBV5-6 and TRBJ1-3, with 7 nucleotides matching TRBD1. There are 13 residues in the CDR3. In germline, CDR1 is SGHDT, CDR2 YYEEEE. The V gene end was trimmed by 2 bases and the J gene end by 8 bases; junction bases not matched to a gene: 4. CDR3 DNA: TGTGCCAGCAGCTTAGACAGGGAGTACACCATATATTTT. Its protein is CASSLDREYTIYF. Full variable domain (outside the CDR3, taken from reference TRBV5-6 and TRBJ1-3): DAGVTQSPTHLIKTRGQQVTLRCSPKSGHDTVSWYQQALGQGPQFIFQYYEEEERQRGNFPDRFSGHQFPNYSSELNVNALLLGDSALYLCASSLDREYTIYFGEGSWLTVV.

This clonotype was picked up many times. A read error may produce the germline difference seen at one junction end. The chain links TRBV7-7 to TRBJ2-5, with D maybe TRBD1 (5 bases). The CDR3 consists of 14 residues. CDR1 is SSHAT, CDR2 FNYEAQ, per germline (reference sequence). CDR3 sequence reads: CASSQGRSSGPQYF. The CDR3 DNA follows: TGTGCTAGCAGCCAAGGACGCAGCTCAGGGCCCCAGTACTTC.

The chain links TRBV12-3 or TRBV12-4 to TRBJ2-1, with 9 bases lining up with TRBD2. The V gene end was trimmed by 6 bases and the J gene end by 5 bases; junction bases not matched to a gene: 11. The CDR3 contains 16 residues. The CDR3 DNA is TGTGCCAGCAGCCGCTTAGCGGGAGTAGGGAACAATGAGCAGTTCTTC. This encodes CASSRLAGVGNNEQFF.

Ten or more counts support this clonotype. The rearrangement links TRBV20-1 to TRBJ1-4; D is unclear. Trimming took 4 bases from V and 5 from J, leaving 5 bases between them. CDR3 length: 11 residues. The germline gives CDR1 DFQATT, CDR2 SNEGSKA (reference sequence). Here the CDR3 reads CSATSNEKLFF. The CDR3 nucleotides read TGCAGTGCTACCTCGAATGAAAAACTGTTTTTT.

This clonotype was detected a few times. The V gene is TRBV30, the J gene TRBJ1-1; D may be TRBD1 (5 bases). Trimming shortened V by 8 bases and J by 4 bases, and 11 bases separated the two germline ends. Germline V gene data show CDR1 as GTSNPN and CDR2 as SVGIG (reference sequence). This CDR3 region has 11 residues. Here the CDR3 reads CARGRGTEAFF. The CDR3 region has the DNA TGTGCCCGGGGCCGGGGCACTGAAGCTTTCTTT.

As to this clonotype: Being one base from a much bigger clone, this may be a read error. The chain recombines TRBV7-2 with TRBJ2-5, with 11 bases identical to TRBD2. CDR1 and CDR2 (germline): SGHTA, FQGNSA. The CDR3 is made up of 15 amino acids. The CDR3 sequence: CASSVAGGPVNEQYF. The CDR3 coding sequence is TGTGCCAGCAGCGTAGCGGGGGGGCCGGTGAATGAGCAGTACTTC.

With regard to this clonotype: Being one base from a much bigger clone, this may be a read error. The chain has TRBV11-2 and TRBJ2-7; D tentatively reads TRBD1 or TRBD2 (5 bases each). Germline V lookup: CDR1 SGHAT, CDR2 FQNNGV. The CDR3 totals 15 residues. CDR3 residues: CASSLDQGEGNELYF. The CDR3 DNA reads as TGTGCCAGCAGCTTAGACCAGGGAGAGGGCAACGAGCTGTACTTC.

The chain uses TRBV11-3 and TRBJ2-1, with 7 positions matching TRBD2. Germline V gene sequence: CDR1 SGHNT, CDR2 YENEEA. J gave up 0 bases and V 4 bases, and 6 bases lay outside the gene matches. The CDR3 has 16 amino acids. The CDR3 reads CASSSLIAGSYNEQFF. The CDR3 nucleotides are TGTGCCAGCAGCTCCCTTATAGCGGGCTCCTACAATGAGCAGTTCTTC.

The genes are TRBV29-1 and TRBJ1-2; D unclear. Trimming pared 4 bases from V and 3 bases from J, leaving 9 bases between. Germline V gene data show CDR1 as SQVTM and CDR2 as ANQGSEA. There are 12 residues in the CDR3. CDR3 coding DNA: TGCAGCGTTGGAGATCTCGACTATGGCTACACCTTC. Protein: CSVGDLDYGYTF.

The chain has TRBV12-3 or TRBV12-4 and TRBJ2-3; 7 positions agree with TRBD1. The length of the CDR3 is 16 residues. V lost 5 bases to trimming and J lost 4 bases; unmatched junction nucleotides: 12. CDR3 region: CASSSQTGLSADTQYF. The CDR3, as DNA: TGTGCCAGCAGTAGCCAGACAGGGCTAAGCGCAGATACGCAGTATTTT.

This clonotype was counted a few times. The chain joins TRBV9 to TRBJ2-5; 11 positions agree with TRBD2. Unmatched junction bases numbered 12, after V lost 0 bases and J lost 5 bases. The CDR3 loop spans 18 amino acids. CDR1 and CDR2 (germline): SGDLS, YYNGEE. The chain's CDR3 is CASSVGSGGAGVTETQYF. CDR3 nucleotides: TGTGCCAGCAGCGTAGGTAGCGGGGGGGCCGGGGTAACGGAGACCCAGTACTTC.

V gene TRBV30 combines with J gene TRBJ1-2, with 8 bases identical to TRBD1. Looked up from germline, CDR1 is GTSNPN and CDR2 is SVGIG (reference sequence). The CDR3 is 16 residues long. V lost 2 bases and J lost 5; bases outside the gene matches: 13. The chain's CDR3 is CAWSNRDRSFWYGYTF. The CDR3, as DNA: TGTGCCTGGAGTAACCGGGACAGGAGCTTTTGGTATGGCTACACCTTC.

At least ten counts were recorded for this clonotype. The gene calls are TRBV5-5 and TRBJ1-2, with D possibly TRBD1 on 5 matching bases. Trimming left V 4 bases short and J 2 bases short, with 12 bases between. The CDR3 length is 14 residues. Germline V CDR1 and CDR2: SGHKS, YYEKEE (reference sequence). CDR3 in amino acids: CASSMGRGNYGYTF. The CDR3, as DNA: TGTGCCAGCAGCATGGGTAGGGGAAACTATGGCTACACCTTC.

A word on this clonotype: A junction end diverges from the germline sequence, so it may reflect a read error. CDR3 sequence: CASSTRADAQYF. The CDR3 DNA follows: TGTGCCAGCAGCACAAGAGCAGATGCGCAGTATTTT. This chain connects TRBV12-3 or TRBV12-4 to TRBJ2-3, with D hard to call. The CDR3 spans 12 residues.

This clonotype has just a few counts. It may be a read error: a sequence one base away is much more abundant. V usage is TRBV6-1 and J usage is TRBJ2-1; D perhaps matches TRBD2 (6 bases). The CDR3 loop spans 15 amino acids. Between the trimmed V and J ends, which lost 2 bases and 10 bases, there was a span of 18 bases. Per the germline V gene, CDR1 is MNHNS and CDR2 is SASEGT. CDR3 in amino acids: CASSELVGGPGEQFF. CDR3 DNA: TGTGCCAGCAGTGAACTAGTGGGGGGACCGGGGGAGCAGTTCTTC.

This clonotype showed up many times. The V and J genes are TRBV6-6 and TRBJ2-3, with D uncertain. The CDR3 consists of 11 residues. Trimming stripped 8 bases from V and 2 bases from J, with 5 bases between. Germline V gives CDR1 MNHNY, CDR2 SVGAGI (reference sequence). The CDR3 protein is CASAATDTQYF. Here the CDR3 DNA reads TGTGCCAGCGCCGCCACAGATACGCAGTATTTT.

The chain combines TRBV27 with TRBJ1-4; the D is unclear. CDR3 length equals 17 residues. V lost 4 bases to trimming and J lost 3 bases, with 18 bases between them. Germline V gene data show CDR1 as MNHEY and CDR2 as SMNVEV (reference sequence). In DNA form, the CDR3 reads TGTGCCAGCAGTTCTTCCTTCCCAGGTTTCCCTAATGAAAAACTGTTTTTT. Residues: CASSSSFPGFPNEKLFF.

This clonotype was seen a few times. The CDR3, as DNA: TGCAGCGTTACCAACTCTGGAAACACCATATATTTT. This translates into CSVTNSGNTIYF. The chain links TRBV29-1 to TRBJ1-3; D is uncertain. The CDR3 sequence is 12 residues long. V was clipped by 5 bases and J by 0 bases, with 5 bases between them. CDR1 and CDR2 (germline): SQVTM, ANQGSEA.

A remark on this clonotype: No conserved phenylalanine or tryptophan is present at the end of the CDR3, so a read error is the likely explanation. V and J are TRBV20-1 and TRBJ1-1; 9 bases align to TRBD1. There are 14 residues in the CDR3. CDR1 is DFQATT, CDR2 SNEGSKA, per germline (reference sequence). V lost 3 bases to trimming and J lost 8 bases; unmatched junction nucleotides: 10. In nucleotides, the CDR3 is TGCAGTGCTAGCCGGGACAGGGCCGGCACGGAAGCTTTCTGT. It translates to CSASRDRAGTEAFC.

This clonotype was recorded many times. This chain links TRBV9 with TRBJ2-7, with unresolved D. Per germline, CDR1 SGDLS and CDR2 YYNGEE. With 4 bases removed from V and 0 bases from J, the gap between germline ends came to 17 bases. This CDR3 region has 16 residues. The CDR3 reads CASSRGALQASYEQYF. CDR3 nucleotides: TGTGCCAGCAGCCGAGGAGCACTCCAGGCCTCCTACGAGCAGTACTTC. Full variable domain (outside the CDR3, taken from reference TRBV9 and TRBJ2-7): DSGVTQTPKHLITATGQRVTLRCSPRSGDLSVYWYQQSLDQGLQFLIQYYNGEERAKGNILERFSAQQFPDLHSELNLSSLELGDSALYFCASSRGALQASYEQYFGPGTRLTVT.

This clonotype was observed a few times. This sequence joins TRBV15 and TRBJ1-2, with D possibly being TRBD1 (6 bases). This CDR3 is 13 amino acids long. Deletions cut 5 bases from V and 4 bases from J, with 11 bases between. Germline V lookup: CDR1 LNHNV, CDR2 YYDKDF (reference sequence). The CDR3 loop reads CATSARGGYGYTF. DNA for the CDR3: TGTGCCACCAGCGCCAGGGGAGGCTATGGCTACACCTTC.